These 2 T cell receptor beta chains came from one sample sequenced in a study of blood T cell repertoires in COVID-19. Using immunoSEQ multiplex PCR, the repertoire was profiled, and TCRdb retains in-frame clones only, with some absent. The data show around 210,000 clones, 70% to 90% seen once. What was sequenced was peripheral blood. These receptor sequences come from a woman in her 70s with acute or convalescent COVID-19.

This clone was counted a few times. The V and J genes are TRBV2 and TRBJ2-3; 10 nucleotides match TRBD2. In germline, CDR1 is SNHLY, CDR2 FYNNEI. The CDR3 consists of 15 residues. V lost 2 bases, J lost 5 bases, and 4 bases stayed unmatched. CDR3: CASSETSGVEDTQYF. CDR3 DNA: TGTGCCAGCAGTGAAACTAGCGGGGTAGAAGATACGCAGTATTTT.

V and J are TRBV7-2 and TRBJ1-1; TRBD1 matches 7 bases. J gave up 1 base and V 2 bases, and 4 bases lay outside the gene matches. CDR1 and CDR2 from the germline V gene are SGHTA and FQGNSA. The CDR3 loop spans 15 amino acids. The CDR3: CASSLSGTANTEAFF. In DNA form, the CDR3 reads TGTGCCAGCAGCTTAAGTGGGACAGCGAACACTGAAGCTTTCTTT.